This is a list of T cell receptor beta chains from one sample in a study of blood T cell repertoires in COVID-19. Assay used: immunoSEQ multiplex PCR; TCRdb lists only in-frame clones, some missing. The sample yields about 54,000 clones, about nine tenths seen once. Sample: peripheral blood. The receptors stem from a middle-aged woman with active COVID-19. The CDR3 runs from the conserved cysteine through the conserved F or W. Fields, in order: clone size, J gene, V gene, D gene, CDR3 protein. A D gene is named only where the DNA matches it firmly. Some rows have no size entry. The others give once, few or many, or a class for an expanded clone.

>NA|TRBJ2-2|TRBV19|TRBD2
CASRTSGGAELFF
>NA|TRBJ1-6|TRBV5-1|NA
CASKDSYNSPLHF
>NA|TRBJ2-5|TRBV29-1|TRBD2
CSVIAGGETQYF
>NA|TRBJ2-2|TRBV7-2|TRBD2
CASSLARGAGELFF
>NA|TRBJ1-2|TRBV5-4|NA
CASSLDPGYGYTF
>NA|TRBJ2-7|TRBV6-2/TRBV6-3|NA
CASSHSLLRGFHYEQYF
>once|TRBJ1-2|TRBV19|TRBD1
CASQTGSLGLDGYTF
>NA|TRBJ2-5|TRBV24-1|TRBD1
CATSLTLGKGQHGRETQYF
>once|TRBJ2-1|TRBV19|NA
CASSIGWGGPNEQFF
>NA|TRBJ1-1|TRBV7-9|NA
CASSLLGTENTEAFF
>NA|TRBJ1-3|TRBV9|NA
CASSSSWASSGNTIYF
>NA|TRBJ1-1|TRBV5-4|NA
CASSRTRGVDTEAFF
>NA|TRBJ2-7|TRBV10-3|TRBD1
CAISDQTGAEQYF
>NA|TRBJ2-2|TRBV4-3|NA
CASSEGGAGTGELFF
>NA|TRBJ2-7|TRBV5-5|NA
CASSLKWSGEISYEQYF
>few|TRBJ2-1|TRBV7-3|TRBD2
CASSLVSLAGGNNEQFF
>NA|TRBJ2-5|TRBV29-1|NA
CSASKEQKETQYF
>once|TRBJ2-5|TRBV7-2|TRBD1
CASSPTGGETQYF
>NA|TRBJ2-3|TRBV3-1/TRBV3-2|TRBD1
CASSARQGTDTQYF
>NA|TRBJ2-7|TRBV18|TRBD1
CASSPSGTGVEQYF
>NA|TRBJ1-4|TRBV6-5|NA
CASSSGVNEKLFF
>NA|TRBJ1-1|TRBV11-3|TRBD1
CASSTRQGAITEAFF
>once|TRBJ2-2|TRBV11-3|TRBD1
CASSLVGQGAGELFF
>NA|TRBJ1-2|TRBV28|NA
CASSTRTGANYGYTF
>NA|TRBJ2-7|TRBV30|NA
CAWSVSLTAPYEQYF
>NA|TRBJ2-7|TRBV9|TRBD1
CASSVGGTGAGEQYF
>once|TRBJ1-2|TRBV6-6|NA
CASSYPAGANYGYTF
>NA|TRBJ1-1|TRBV7-9|NA
CASSLSGWTNEAFF
>NA|TRBJ1-4|TRBV19|NA
CASRAQAAGDEKLFF
>NA|TRBJ1-5|TRBV6-5|NA
CASSPNLGNQPQHF
>NA|TRBJ2-3|TRBV6-2/TRBV6-3|NA
CASSQAPSAQYF
>NA|TRBJ2-1|TRBV5-1|TRBD2
CASSLGTSGYNEQFF
>NA|TRBJ1-2|TRBV18|NA
CASSLQGYRYTF
>NA|TRBJ2-6|TRBV18|NA
CASSPFQGGGANVLTF
>NA|TRBJ1-5|TRBV5-1|NA
CASSLQENQPQHF
>once|TRBJ2-2|TRBV29-1|NA
CSVVYFTETGELFF
>NA|TRBJ2-7|TRBV10-3|NA
CAISESASYEQYF
>NA|TRBJ2-7|TRBV7-9|TRBD1
CASSSSGTGLYEQYF
>NA|TRBJ2-2|TRBV5-4|TRBD2
CASSLEGSGGYTGELFF
>NA|TRBJ1-3|TRBV6-5|NA
CASSRDISSGNTIYF
>NA|TRBJ2-5|TRBV7-2|TRBD2
CASSPRVVAGVETQYF